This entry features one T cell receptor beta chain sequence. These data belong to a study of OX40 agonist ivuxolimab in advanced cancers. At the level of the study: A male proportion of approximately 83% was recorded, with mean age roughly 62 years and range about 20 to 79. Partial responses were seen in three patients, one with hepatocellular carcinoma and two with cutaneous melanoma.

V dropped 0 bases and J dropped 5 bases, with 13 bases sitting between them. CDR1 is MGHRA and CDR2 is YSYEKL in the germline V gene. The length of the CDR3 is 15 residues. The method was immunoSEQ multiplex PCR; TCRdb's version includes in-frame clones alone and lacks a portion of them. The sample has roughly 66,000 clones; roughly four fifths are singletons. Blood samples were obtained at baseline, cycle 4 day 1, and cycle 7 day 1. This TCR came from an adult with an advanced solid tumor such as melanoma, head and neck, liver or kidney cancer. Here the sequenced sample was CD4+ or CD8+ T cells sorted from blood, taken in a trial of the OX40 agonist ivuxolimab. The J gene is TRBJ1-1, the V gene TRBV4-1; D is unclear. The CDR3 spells CASSQEAGRRTEAFF. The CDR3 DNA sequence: TGCGCCAGCAGCCAAGAGGCCGGGCGTCGAACTGAAGCTTTCTTT.